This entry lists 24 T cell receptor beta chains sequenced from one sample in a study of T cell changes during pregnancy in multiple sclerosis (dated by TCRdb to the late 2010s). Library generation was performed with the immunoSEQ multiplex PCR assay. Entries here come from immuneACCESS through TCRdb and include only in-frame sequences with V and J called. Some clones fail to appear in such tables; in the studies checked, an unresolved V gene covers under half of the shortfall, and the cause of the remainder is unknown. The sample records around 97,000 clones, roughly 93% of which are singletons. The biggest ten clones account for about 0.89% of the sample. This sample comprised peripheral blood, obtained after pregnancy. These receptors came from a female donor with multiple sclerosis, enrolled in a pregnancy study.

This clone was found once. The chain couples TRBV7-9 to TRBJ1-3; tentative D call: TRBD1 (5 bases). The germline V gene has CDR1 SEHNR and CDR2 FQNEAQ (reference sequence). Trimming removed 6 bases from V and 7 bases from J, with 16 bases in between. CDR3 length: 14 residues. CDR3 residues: CASRPRTFGNTIYF. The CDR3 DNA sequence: TGTGCCAGCAGACCCAGGACATTCGGGAACACCATATATTTT.

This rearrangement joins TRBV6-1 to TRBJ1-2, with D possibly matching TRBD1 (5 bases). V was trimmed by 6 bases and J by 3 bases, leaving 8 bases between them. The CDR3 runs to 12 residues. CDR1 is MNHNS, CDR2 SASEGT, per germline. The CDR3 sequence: CASSQGYYGYTF. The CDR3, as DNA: TGTGCCAGCAGCCAGGGCTACTATGGCTACACCTTC.

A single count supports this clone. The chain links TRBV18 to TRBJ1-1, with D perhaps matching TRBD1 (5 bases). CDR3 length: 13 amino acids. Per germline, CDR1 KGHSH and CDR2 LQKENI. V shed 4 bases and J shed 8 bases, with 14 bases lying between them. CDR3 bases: TGTGCCAGCTCACAGGGAAGACAGCAGGAAGCTTTCTTT. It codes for CASSQGRQQEAFF.

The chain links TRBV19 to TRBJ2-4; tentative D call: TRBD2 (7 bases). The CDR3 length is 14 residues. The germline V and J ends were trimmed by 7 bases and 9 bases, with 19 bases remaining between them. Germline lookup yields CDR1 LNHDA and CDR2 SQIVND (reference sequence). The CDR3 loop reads CASNLGGATGIQYF. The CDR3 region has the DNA TGTGCCAGTAACCTAGGGGGGGCGACGGGCATTCAGTACTTC.

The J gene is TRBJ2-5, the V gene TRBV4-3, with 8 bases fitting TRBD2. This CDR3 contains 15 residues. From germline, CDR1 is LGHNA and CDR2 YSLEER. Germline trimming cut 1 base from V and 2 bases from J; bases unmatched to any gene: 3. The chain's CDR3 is CASSQGAGGQETQYF. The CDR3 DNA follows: TGCGCCAGCAGCCAAGGGGCGGGGGGACAAGAGACCCAGTACTTC.

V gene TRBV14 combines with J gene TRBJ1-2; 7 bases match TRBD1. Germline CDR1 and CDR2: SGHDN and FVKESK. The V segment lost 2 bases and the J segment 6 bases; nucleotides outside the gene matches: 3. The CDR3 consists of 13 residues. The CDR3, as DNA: TGTGCCAGCAGCCAAAAGACAGGGCATGGCTACACCTTC. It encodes CASSQKTGHGYTF.

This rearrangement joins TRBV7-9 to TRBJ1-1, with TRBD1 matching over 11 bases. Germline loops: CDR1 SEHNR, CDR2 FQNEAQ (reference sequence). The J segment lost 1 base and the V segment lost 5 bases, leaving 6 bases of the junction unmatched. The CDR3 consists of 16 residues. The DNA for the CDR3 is TGTGCCAGCAGCCGGGGACAGGGGGTTCGGAACACTGAAGCTTTCTTT. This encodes CASSRGQGVRNTEAFF.

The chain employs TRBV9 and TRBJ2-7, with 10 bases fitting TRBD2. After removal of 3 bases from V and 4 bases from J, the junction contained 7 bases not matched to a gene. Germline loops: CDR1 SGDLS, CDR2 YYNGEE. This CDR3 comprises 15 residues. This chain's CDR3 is CASSAGLAALYEQYF. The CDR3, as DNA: TGTGCCAGCAGCGCCGGACTAGCGGCGCTTTACGAGCAGTACTTC.

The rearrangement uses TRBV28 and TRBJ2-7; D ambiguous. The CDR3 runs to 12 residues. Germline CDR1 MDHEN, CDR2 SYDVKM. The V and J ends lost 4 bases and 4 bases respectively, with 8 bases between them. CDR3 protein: CASSSVEYEQYF. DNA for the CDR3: TGTGCCAGCAGTTCTGTAGAGTACGAGCAGTACTTC.

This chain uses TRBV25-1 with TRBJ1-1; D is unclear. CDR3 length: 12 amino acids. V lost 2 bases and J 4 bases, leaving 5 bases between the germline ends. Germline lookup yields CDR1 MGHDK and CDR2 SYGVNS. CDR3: CASSEASTEAFF. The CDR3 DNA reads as TGTGCCAGCAGTGAAGCCAGCACTGAAGCTTTCTTT.

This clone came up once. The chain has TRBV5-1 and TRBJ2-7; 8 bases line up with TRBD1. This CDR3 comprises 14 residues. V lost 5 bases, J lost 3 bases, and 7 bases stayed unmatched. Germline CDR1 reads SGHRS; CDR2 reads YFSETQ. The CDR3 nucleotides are TGCGCCAGCAGGGACGGACAGGGTAACTACGAGCAGTACTTC. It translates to CASRDGQGNYEQYF.

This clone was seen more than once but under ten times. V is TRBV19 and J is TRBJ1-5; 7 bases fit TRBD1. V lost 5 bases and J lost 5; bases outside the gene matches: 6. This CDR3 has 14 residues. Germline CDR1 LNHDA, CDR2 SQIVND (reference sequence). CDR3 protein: CASSVDRTYQPQHF. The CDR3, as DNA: TGTGCCAGTAGTGTGGACAGGACCTATCAGCCCCAGCATTTT.

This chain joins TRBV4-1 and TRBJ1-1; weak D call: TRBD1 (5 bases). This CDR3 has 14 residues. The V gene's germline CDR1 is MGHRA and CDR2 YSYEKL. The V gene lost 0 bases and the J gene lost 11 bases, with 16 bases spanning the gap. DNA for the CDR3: TGCGCCAGCAGCCAAGATCTAGGGGCCGTCATGGCTTTCTTT. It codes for CASSQDLGAVMAFF.

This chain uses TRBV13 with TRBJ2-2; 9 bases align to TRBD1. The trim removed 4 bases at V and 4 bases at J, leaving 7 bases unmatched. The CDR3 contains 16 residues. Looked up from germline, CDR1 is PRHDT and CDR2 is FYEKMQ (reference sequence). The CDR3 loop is CASSSEQGAGTGELFF. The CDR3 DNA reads TGTGCCAGCAGCTCTGAACAGGGGGCGGGCACCGGGGAGCTGTTTTTT. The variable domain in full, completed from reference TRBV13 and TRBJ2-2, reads AAGVIQSPRHLIKEKRETATLKCYPIPRHDTVYWYQQGPGQDPQFLISFYEKMQSDKGSIPDRFSAQQFSDYHSELNMSSLELGDSALYFCASSSEQGAGTGELFFGEGSRLTVL.

The CDR3 bases are TGCGCCAGCAGCCAAGACCGTCAGACAGGATACGAGCAGTACTTC. This codes for CASSQDRQTGYEQYF. V and J are TRBV4-3 and TRBJ2-7; tentative D call: TRBD1 (6 bases). Germline V gives CDR1 LGHNA, CDR2 YSLEER. The CDR3 runs 15 residues. The V gene lost 0 bases and the J gene lost 4 bases, with 13 bases spanning the gap.

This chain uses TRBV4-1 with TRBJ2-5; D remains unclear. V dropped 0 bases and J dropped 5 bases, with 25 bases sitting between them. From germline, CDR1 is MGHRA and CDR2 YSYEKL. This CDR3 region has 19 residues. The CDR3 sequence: CASSQDKEKALTPGETQYF. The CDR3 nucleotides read TGCGCCAGCAGCCAAGACAAGGAGAAAGCACTGACTCCCGGGGAGACCCAGTACTTC.

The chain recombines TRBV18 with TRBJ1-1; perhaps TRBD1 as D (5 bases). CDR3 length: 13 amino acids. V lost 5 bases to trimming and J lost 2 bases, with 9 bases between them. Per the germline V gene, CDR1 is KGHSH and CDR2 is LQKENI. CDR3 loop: CASSVQVNTEAFF. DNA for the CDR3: TGTGCCAGCTCAGTACAGGTAAACACTGAAGCTTTCTTT.

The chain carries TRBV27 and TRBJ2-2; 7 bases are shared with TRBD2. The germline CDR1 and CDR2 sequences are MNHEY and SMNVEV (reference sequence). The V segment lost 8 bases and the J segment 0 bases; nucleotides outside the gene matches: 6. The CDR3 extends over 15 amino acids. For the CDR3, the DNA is TGTGCCAGCCTAGACGGGGGGACGAACACCGGGGAGCTGTTTTTT. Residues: CASLDGGTNTGELFF.

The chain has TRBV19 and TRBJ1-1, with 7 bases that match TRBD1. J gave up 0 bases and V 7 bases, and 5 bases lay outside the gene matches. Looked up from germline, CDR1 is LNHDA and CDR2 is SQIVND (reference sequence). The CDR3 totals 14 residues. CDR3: CASTEGAMNTEAFF. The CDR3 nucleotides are TGTGCCAGTACCGAGGGGGCTATGAACACTGAAGCTTTCTTT.

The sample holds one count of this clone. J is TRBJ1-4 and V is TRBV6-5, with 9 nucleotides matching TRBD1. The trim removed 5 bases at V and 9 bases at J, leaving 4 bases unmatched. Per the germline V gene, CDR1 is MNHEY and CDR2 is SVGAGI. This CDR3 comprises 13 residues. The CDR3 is CASSDTGGQKLFF. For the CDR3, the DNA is TGTGCCAGCAGTGATACAGGGGGCCAAAAACTGTTTTTT.

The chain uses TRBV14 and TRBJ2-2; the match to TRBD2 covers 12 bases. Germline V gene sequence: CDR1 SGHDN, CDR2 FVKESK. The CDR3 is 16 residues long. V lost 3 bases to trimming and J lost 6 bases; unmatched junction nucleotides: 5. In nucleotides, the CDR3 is TGTGCCAGCAGCCAGCTAGCGGGAGGGTTGCCCGGGGAGCTGTTTTTT. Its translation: CASSQLAGGLPGELFF.

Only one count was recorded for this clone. CDR3 coding DNA: TGTGCCAGCAGCCAAGAAACCCACCGGGGTCAACAGTACTTC. Protein: CASSQETHRGQQYF. V is TRBV14 and J is TRBJ2-7, with D perhaps TRBD2 (5 bases). The germline V gene has CDR1 SGHDN and CDR2 FVKESK. Trimming took 0 bases from V and 10 from J, leaving 16 bases between them. This CDR3 has 14 amino acids.

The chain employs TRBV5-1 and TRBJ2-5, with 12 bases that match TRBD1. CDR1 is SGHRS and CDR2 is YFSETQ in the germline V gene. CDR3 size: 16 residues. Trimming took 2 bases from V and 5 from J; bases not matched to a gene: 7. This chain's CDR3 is CASSLTGTGGPETQYF. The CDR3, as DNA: TGCGCCAGCAGCTTAACCGGGACAGGGGGCCCGGAGACCCAGTACTTC.

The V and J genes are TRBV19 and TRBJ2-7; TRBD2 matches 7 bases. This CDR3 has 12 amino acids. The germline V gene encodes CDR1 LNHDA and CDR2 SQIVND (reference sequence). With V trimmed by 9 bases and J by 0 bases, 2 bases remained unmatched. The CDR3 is CASGGFSYEQYF. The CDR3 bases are TGTGCCAGCGGGGGGTTCTCCTACGAGCAGTACTTC. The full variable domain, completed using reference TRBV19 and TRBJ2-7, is DGGITQSPKYLFRKEGQNVTLSCEQNLNHDAMYWYRQDPGQGLRLIYYSQIVNDFQKGDIAEGYSVSREKKESFPLTVTSAQKNPTAFYLCASGGFSYEQYFGPGTRLTVT.